The rows below give T cell receptor beta chains drawn from one sample of a study of blood T cells in healthy people across ages. TCRdb re-derived calls from the 5' RACE reads in MiXCR, one entry per CDR3 protein. The data contain more than 500,000 distinct CDR3 sequences, 25% to 30% of them singletons. The material sequenced was blood. These receptors came from a woman in her seventies in good health. The CDR3 runs from the conserved cysteine through the conserved F or W. A D gene is named only where the DNA matches it firmly. Some rows have no size entry. The others give once, few or many, or a class for an expanded clone.

j_call	clone_size	d_call	v_call	cdr3_nt	cdr3_aa
TRBJ2-7	NA	TRBD1	TRBV24-1	TGTGCCACCAGTGACCCGACCGGGACAGGGGAGGAGCAGTACTTC	CATSDPTGTGEEQYF
TRBJ1-2	few	NA	TRBV14	TGTGCCAGCAGCCAGTCCAGAACCCGCTATGGCTACACCTTC	CASSQSRTRYGYTF
TRBJ2-1	NA	TRBD2	TRBV24-1	TGTGCCACCAGTGATAATTCGGGACTAGCGGGGGAAGGGTCCTACAATGAGCAGTTCTTC	CATSDNSGLAGEGSYNEQFF
TRBJ2-3	many	NA	TRBV20-1	TGCAGTGCTAGGGGTGGATCTTTGCAGTATTTT	CSARGGSLQYF
TRBJ2-1	few	TRBD2	TRBV4-1	TGCGCCAGCAGCCAGCACACTAGCGGGGATTACAATGAGCAGTTCTTC	CASSQHTSGDYNEQFF
TRBJ1-1	NA	NA	TRBV9	TGTGCCAGCAGCGTACAGGGGTACGATGAAGCTTTCTTT	CASSVQGYDEAFF
TRBJ1-1	few	NA	TRBV29-1	TGCAGCGTTTTGGTGAACACTGAAGCTTTCTTT	CSVLVNTEAFF
TRBJ1-4	NA	NA	TRBV4-1	TGCGCCAGCAGCCAAGCGGACATCCGAAATGAAAAACTGTTTTTT	CASSQADIRNEKLFF
TRBJ1-5	few	NA	TRBV7-8	TGTGCCAGCAGCTGGCTCGACACGGCCCTAGGTAGCAATCAGCCCCAGCATTTT	CASSWLDTALGSNQPQHF
TRBJ2-4	NA	NA	TRBV5-1	TGCGCCAGCAGAAACGTAGCGGAAAAAAACATTCAGTACTTC	CASRNVAEKNIQYF
TRBJ2-7	few	NA	TRBV27	TGTGCCAGCAGTTTATCCGGTCTAGTTTCTTACGAGCAGTACTTC	CASSLSGLVSYEQYF
TRBJ2-4	NA	NA	TRBV10-3	TGTGCCATCAGTGGAGGGGGTGCCAAAAACATTCAGTACTTC	CAISGGGAKNIQYF
TRBJ2-5	NA	NA	TRBV5-1	TGCGCCAGCAGCTTGCTGTCAGAAGAGACCCAGTACTTC	CASSLLSEETQYF
TRBJ2-7	NA	NA	TRBV4-3	TGCGCCAGCGGCCAAGAACTTTCCTACGAGCAGTACTTC	CASGQELSYEQYF
TRBJ2-3	NA	NA	TRBV3-1	TGTGCCAGCAGCCAAGAAAGGCTAGCCGGCACAGATACGCAGTATTTT	CASSQERLAGTDTQYF
TRBJ2-5	NA	NA	TRBV20-1	TGCAGTGCTACAGGGTTCGCCTACCAAGAGACCCAGTACTTC	CSATGFAYQETQYF
TRBJ1-4	once	NA	TRBV6-2/TRBV6-3	TGTGCCAGCAGTTACCGGGCAGGGGTTGAAGAAAAACTGTTTTTT	CASSYRAGVEEKLFF
TRBJ2-5	NA	NA	TRBV7-3	TGTGCCAGCAGCTTAGGCGGGGTAGGGGGTGAAGAGGCCCAGTACTTC	CASSLGGVGGEEAQYF
TRBJ2-5	NA	TRBD2	TRBV20-1	TGCAGTGCTTCCGGGACTAGCGGGGGGGCCTCGGAGACCCAGTACTTC	CSASGTSGGASETQYF
TRBJ2-1	few	NA	TRBV20-1	TGCAGTGCTAGTTGGAGGGCTCGTCTCGGTGAGCAGTTCTTC	CSASWRARLGEQFF
TRBJ1-2	few	NA	TRBV6-5	TGTGCCAGCAGTTACTCGGGTCTAAGAAACTATGGCTACACCTTC	CASSYSGLRNYGYTF
TRBJ1-4	few	NA	TRBV11-2	TGTGCCAGCACCCAATATCGTGGGGAAAAACTGTCTTTT	CASTQYRGEKLSF
TRBJ1-1	NA	NA	TRBV28	TGTGCCAGCACGAACAGACCTATGAACACTGAAGCTTTCTTT	CASTNRPMNTEAFF
TRBJ2-5	few	TRBD1	TRBV19	TGTGCCAGTAGTGACAGGGCCCAAGAGACCCAGTACTTC	CASSDRAQETQYF
TRBJ2-7	NA	TRBD2	TRBV5-1	TGCGCCAGCAGGTCGGGACTAGCGGGAACGAAATACGAGCAGTACTTC	CASRSGLAGTKYEQYF
TRBJ2-5	NA	TRBD2	TRBV27	TGTGCCAGCAGTTCACACCGGGACTACCCGTACCAAGAGACTCAGTACTTC	CASSSHRDYPYQETQYF
TRBJ2-2	NA	TRBD2	TRBV20-1	TGCAGTGCTAGAGAACCTAGCGGGGAACCCACCGGGGAGCTGTTTTTT	CSAREPSGEPTGELFF
TRBJ2-7	few	NA	TRBV4-1	TGCGCCGGCAGCCAAAACGTGATACACCACTACGAGCAGTACTTC	CAGSQNVIHHYEQYF
TRBJ2-1	few	NA	TRBV15	TGTGCCACCAGCAGAGTACGACCGGGTGAGCAGTTCTTC	CATSRVRPGEQFF
TRBJ2-4	NA	NA	TRBV27	TGTGCCAGCAGTTTAATTGGAGCCAAAAACATTCAGTACTTC	CASSLIGAKNIQYF
TRBJ1-2	NA	NA	TRBV10-3	TGTGCCAACAGGGCCCCCGACCACTATGGCTACACCTTC	CANRAPDHYGYTF
TRBJ1-1	NA	TRBD1	TRBV9	TGTGCCAGCTCCCCCGGGACAGGGGCCACTGAAGCTTTCTTT	CASSPGTGATEAFF
TRBJ2-4	NA	NA	TRBV5-4	TGTGCCAGCAGCTTGGGGGGACACGTTCCCAACATTCAGTACTTC	CASSLGGHVPNIQYF
TRBJ2-3	few	TRBD1	TRBV18	TGTGCCAGCTCACCCGGGACAGCAGATACGCAGTATTTT	CASSPGTADTQYF
TRBJ1-4	few	TRBD1	TRBV7-2	TGTGCCAGCAGCCCCATGACAGGGGGGTTCGAAAAACTGTTTTTT	CASSPMTGGFEKLFF
TRBJ2-3	many	TRBD2	TRBV4-2	TGTGCCAGCAGCGACCAAGCGGGGCGGGCAGATACGCAGTATTTT	CASSDQAGRADTQYF
TRBJ2-3	NA	NA	TRBV29-1	TGCAGCGTTGAATCTTACAACTGGGGACGCACAGATACGCAGTATTTT	CSVESYNWGRTDTQYF
TRBJ2-5	NA	TRBD2	TRBV4-3	TGCGCCAGCAGCGGTCTAGCGGGGGGGCAAGAGACCCAGTACTTC	CASSGLAGGQETQYF
TRBJ2-5	NA	NA	TRBV15	TGTGCCACCAGCAGAGATATTTCTCTAGGATACTACCAAGAGACCCAGTACTTC	CATSRDISLGYYQETQYF
TRBJ1-4	NA	TRBD1	TRBV20-1	TGCAGTGCGCCCCTCCGCCCAGGGGGACGTGAAAAACTGTTTTTT	CSAPLRPGGREKLFF
TRBJ2-1	NA	NA	TRBV7-3	TGTGCCAGCAGCCCTCAAGGGACCCTCTACAATGAGCAGTTCTTC	CASSPQGTLYNEQFF
TRBJ2-7	few	TRBD2	TRBV7-2	TGTGCCAGCAGCACCCGGGGGGCCTACGAGCAGTACTTC	CASSTRGAYEQYF
TRBJ2-1	NA	TRBD1	TRBV20-1	TGCAGTGCTTCCGGACAGGGGGCCTACAATGAGCAGTTCTTC	CSASGQGAYNEQFF
TRBJ2-1	few	NA	TRBV14	TGTGCCAGCAGCTCATGGAAGGGCAGCCGATTTGGTGTGCAGTTCTTC	CASSSWKGSRFGVQFF
TRBJ2-1	NA	NA	TRBV5-1	TGCGCCAGCAGCTTGGGCCAGTTGCTGGGCAATGAGCAGTTCTTC	CASSLGQLLGNEQFF
TRBJ1-4	NA	NA	TRBV7-9	TGTGCCAGCAGCCCCCAGCCGGGACAAGGTGAAAAACTGTTTTTT	CASSPQPGQGEKLFF
TRBJ2-5	few	NA	TRBV20-1	TGCAGTGCTAGAGTCGCAGGGGGGAGTGGGGAGCAGTACTTC	CSARVAGGSGEQYF
TRBJ1-6	NA	TRBD1	TRBV7-2	TGTGCCAGCAGCACCCGTACAGGGGAGAACTCACCCCTCCACTTT	CASSTRTGENSPLHF
TRBJ1-1	NA	NA	TRBV6-5	TGTGCCAGCGGCGAACAAGGAGGGACTGAAGCTTTCTTT	CASGEQGGTEAFF
TRBJ2-4	NA	TRBD2	TRBV20-1	TGCAGTGCTAGACCCGGGACTAGCGGGGCGTTGAACATTCAGTACTTC	CSARPGTSGALNIQYF
TRBJ1-6	NA	NA	TRBV25-1	TGTGCCAGCAAAGAGGGGTCGACACCCCTCCACTTT	CASKEGSTPLHF
TRBJ2-5	few	NA	TRBV9	TGTGCCAGCAGCGCCTCACGGGCGGAGACCCAGTACTTC	CASSASRAETQYF
TRBJ2-1	few	TRBD2	TRBV29-1	TGCAGCGTTGAACCCAATCGGGAACTAGCGGGAGTCTTC	CSVEPNRELAGVF
TRBJ2-4	few	TRBD1	TRBV7-8	TGTGCCAGCAGCTTTTCGACAGGGGGGAACATTCAGTACTTC	CASSFSTGGNIQYF
TRBJ1-1	few	NA	TRBV29-1	TGCAGCGGCAGGAGACAGGAGACTGAAGCTTTCTTT	CSGRRQETEAFF
TRBJ2-5	NA	NA	TRBV7-9	TGTGCCAGCAGCTTAGTATCTGGTTACGAGACCCAGTACTTC	CASSLVSGYETQYF
TRBJ1-5	NA	NA	TRBV5-1	TGCGCCAGCAGCTTGGCACCGAATAGCAATCAGCCCCAGCATTTT	CASSLAPNSNQPQHF
TRBJ2-7	NA	NA	TRBV6-2/TRBV6-3	TGTGCCAGCAGTTACTCTTCGGTAGCCTTCTCCTACGAGCAGTACTTC	CASSYSSVAFSYEQYF